The rows below give T cell receptor beta chains drawn from one sample of a study of blood T cell repertoires in COVID-19. The data were produced by immunoSEQ multiplex PCR, yet TCRdb's version contains in-frame clones alone and is incomplete. The top ten clones hold around 30% of a sample with about 46,000 clones, approximately 83% of them seen once. Material: peripheral blood. These receptors came from a woman aged 80 or over with COVID-19, enrolled during active disease. Both conserved end residues are part of each CDR3. D genes are given only for firm matches. Only part of the rows carry a size: once, few, many, or a class if the clone is expanded.

length: 14; V: TRBV5-1; size: .; D: TRBD1; J: TRBJ1-2; CDR3: CASSLATGDYGYTF; DNA: TGCGCCAGCAGCTTGGCGACAGGGGACTATGGCTACACCTTC
length: 16; V: TRBV5-5; size: .; D: TRBD2; J: TRBJ2-1; CDR3: CASSLEVAGFRNEQFF; DNA: TGTGCCAGCAGCTTGGAAGTAGCGGGATTCAGGAATGAGCAGTTCTTC
length: 15; V: TRBV15; size: .; D: .; J: TRBJ1-4; CDR3: CATSRAQGFGEKLFF; DNA: TGTGCCACCAGCAGAGCGCAGGGGTTTGGTGAAAAACTGTTTTTT
length: 15; V: TRBV28; size: .; D: .; J: TRBJ1-4; CDR3: CASSSGGEDSEKLFF; DNA: TGTGCCAGCAGTTCCGGGGGGGAGGATAGCGAAAAACTGTTTTTT
length: 16; V: TRBV11-2; size: .; D: .; J: TRBJ2-1; CDR3: CASSLVGQRPYNEQFF; DNA: TGTGCCAGCAGCTTAGTGGGGCAACGGCCTTACAATGAGCAGTTCTTC
length: 16; V: TRBV5-5; size: .; D: TRBD1; J: TRBJ2-1; CDR3: CASSLGQGASYNEQFF; DNA: TGTGCCAGCAGCTTGGGGCAGGGGGCGTCCTACAATGAGCAGTTCTTC
length: 14; V: TRBV5-1; size: .; D: .; J: TRBJ2-7; CDR3: CASSLKTGAYEQYF; DNA: TGCGCCAGCAGCTTGAAGACAGGAGCCTACGAGCAGTACTTC
length: 15; V: TRBV2; size: .; D: .; J: TRBJ1-1; CDR3: CASSGHTALNTEAFF; DNA: TGTGCCAGCAGTGGACATACAGCTCTGAACACTGAAGCTTTCTTT
length: 14; V: TRBV28; size: .; D: TRBD1; J: TRBJ1-6; CDR3: CASISGTDYSPLHF; DNA: TGTGCCAGCATTAGCGGGACAGATTATTCACCCCTCCACTTT
length: 17; V: TRBV19; size: .; D: TRBD2; J: TRBJ2-1; CDR3: CASSFGGASGRGNEQFF; DNA: TGTGCCAGTAGTTTCGGGGGCGCTAGCGGGAGAGGAAATGAGCAGTTCTTC
length: 14; V: TRBV9; size: .; D: .; J: TRBJ1-1; CDR3: CASSQTGVGTEAFF; DNA: TGTGCCAGCAGCCAAACGGGGGTGGGCACTGAAGCTTTCTTT
length: 16; V: TRBV6-1; size: .; D: TRBD2; J: TRBJ2-1; CDR3: CASSAPGTTTYNEQFF; DNA: TGTGCCAGCAGTGCACCCGGGACTACCACCTACAATGAGCAGTTCTTC
length: 13; V: TRBV6-5; size: .; D: .; J: TRBJ1-1; CDR3: CASSSGGNTEAFF; DNA: TGTGCCAGCAGTTCGGGTGGGAACACTGAAGCTTTCTTT
length: 17; V: TRBV28; size: .; D: TRBD2; J: TRBJ2-3; CDR3: CASSFPGLAGGSDTQYF; DNA: TGTGCCAGCAGTTTTCCGGGACTAGCGGGAGGTTCGGATACGCAGTATTTT
length: 16; V: TRBV28; size: .; D: .; J: TRBJ1-5; CDR3: CASSRGTVESNQPQHF; DNA: TGTGCCAGCAGTCGGGGAACCGTGGAGTCGAATCAGCCCCAGCATTTT
length: 18; V: TRBV12-5; size: few; D: .; J: TRBJ1-2; CDR3: CASATPKVYSSDNYGYTF; DNA: TGTGCTAGTGCCACCCCTAAGGTGTACAGCTCCGACAACTATGGCTACACCTTC
length: 15; V: TRBV3-1/TRBV3-2; size: .; D: TRBD1; J: TRBJ2-7; CDR3: CASSQDPQGAYEQYF; DNA: TGTGCCAGCAGCCAAGATCCCCAGGGGGCCTACGAGCAGTACTTC
length: 15; V: TRBV7-8; size: .; D: TRBD1; J: TRBJ1-2; CDR3: CASSSDRAGDYGYTF; DNA: TGTGCCAGCAGCTCGGACAGGGCTGGTGACTATGGCTACACCTTC
length: 15; V: TRBV10-3; size: .; D: TRBD1; J: TRBJ1-6; CDR3: CASTLDGQGNSPLHF; DNA: TGTGCCAGTACGTTAGACGGACAGGGGAATTCACCCCTCCACTTT
length: 15; V: TRBV5-6; size: .; D: TRBD1; J: TRBJ2-3; CDR3: CASTSGTGGRDTQYF; DNA: TGTGCCAGCACCTCCGGGACAGGGGGCCGGGATACGCAGTATTTT
length: 14; V: TRBV5-1; size: .; D: .; J: TRBJ2-5; CDR3: CASTFMGAQETQYF; DNA: TGCGCCAGCACCTTCATGGGGGCCCAAGAGACCCAGTACTTC
length: 18; V: TRBV5-1; size: .; D: TRBD1; J: TRBJ1-6; CDR3: CASSLGQGRGPYNSPLHF; DNA: TGCGCCAGCAGCTTGGGACAGGGCCGGGGACCCTATAATTCACCCCTCCACTTT
length: 15; V: TRBV11-2; size: once; D: .; J: TRBJ2-3; CDR3: CASSQTGSRADTQYF; DNA: TGTGCCAGCAGCCAAACCGGGTCCCGGGCAGATACGCAGTATTTT
length: 13; V: TRBV6-5; size: .; D: TRBD2; J: TRBJ2-5; CDR3: CASRSWTSGGPDF; DNA: TGTGCCAGCAGATCGTGGACTAGCGGGGGCCCCGACTTC
length: 13; V: TRBV3-1/TRBV3-2; size: .; D: .; J: TRBJ2-7; CDR3: CASSRVGDPEQYF; DNA: TGTGCCAGCAGCCGAGTAGGAGACCCCGAGCAGTACTTC
length: 12; V: TRBV3-1/TRBV3-2; size: .; D: .; J: TRBJ2-3; CDR3: CASSLAGDTQYF; DNA: TGTGCCAGCAGCCTCGCCGGAGATACGCAGTATTTT
length: 14; V: TRBV25-1; size: .; D: .; J: TRBJ1-4; CDR3: CASSEYYMNEKLFF; DNA: TGTGCCAGCAGTGAATATTACATGAATGAAAAACTGTTTTTT
length: 15; V: TRBV19; size: .; D: TRBD2; J: TRBJ2-1; CDR3: CASRNLAGGPHEQFF; DNA: TGTGCCAGTAGGAACCTAGCGGGGGGGCCCCATGAGCAGTTCTTC
length: 13; V: TRBV7-3; size: .; D: TRBD1; J: TRBJ1-2; CDR3: CASSRTGEYGYTF; DNA: TGTGCCAGCAGCAGGACAGGGGAATATGGCTACACCTTC
length: 14; V: TRBV19; size: .; D: TRBD1; J: TRBJ2-2; CDR3: CASSPGQSPGELFF; DNA: TGTGCCAGTTCACCGGGACAGTCCCCCGGGGAGCTGTTTTTT
length: 15; V: TRBV6-6; size: .; D: TRBD1; J: TRBJ1-2; CDR3: CASSSYGQGKYGYTF; DNA: TGTGCCAGCAGTTCATATGGACAGGGGAAGTATGGCTACACCTTC
length: 11; V: TRBV12-3/TRBV12-4; size: .; D: .; J: TRBJ1-2; CDR3: CASSLGGGYTF; DNA: TGTGCCAGCAGTTTAGGGGGCGGCTACACCTTC